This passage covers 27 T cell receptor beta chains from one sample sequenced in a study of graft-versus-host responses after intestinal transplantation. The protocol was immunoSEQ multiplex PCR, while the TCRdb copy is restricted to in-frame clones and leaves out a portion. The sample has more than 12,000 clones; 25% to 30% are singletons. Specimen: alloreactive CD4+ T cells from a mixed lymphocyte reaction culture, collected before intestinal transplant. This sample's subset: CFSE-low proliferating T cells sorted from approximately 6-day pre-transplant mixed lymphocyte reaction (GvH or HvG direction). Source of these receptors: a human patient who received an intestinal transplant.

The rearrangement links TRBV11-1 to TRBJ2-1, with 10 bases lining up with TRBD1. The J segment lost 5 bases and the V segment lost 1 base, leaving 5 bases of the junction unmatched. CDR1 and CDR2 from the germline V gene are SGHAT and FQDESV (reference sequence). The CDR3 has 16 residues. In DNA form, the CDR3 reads TGTGCCAGCAGCTTAGGCCGGGACAGGGGTAACAATGAGCAGTTCTTC. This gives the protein CASSLGRDRGNNEQFF. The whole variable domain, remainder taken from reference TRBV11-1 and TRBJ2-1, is EAEVAQSPRYKITEKSQAVAFWCDPISGHATLYWYRQILGQGPELLVQFQDESVVDDSQLPKDRFSAERLKGVDSTLKIQPAELGDSAMYLCASSLGRDRGNNEQFFGPGTRLTVL.

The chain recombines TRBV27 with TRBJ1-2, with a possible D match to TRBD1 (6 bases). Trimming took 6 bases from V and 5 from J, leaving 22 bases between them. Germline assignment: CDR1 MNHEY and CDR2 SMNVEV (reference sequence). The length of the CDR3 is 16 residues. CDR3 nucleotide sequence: TGTGCCAGCAGAAGTTTAGGAAAGACAGGTTCATATGGCTACACCTTC. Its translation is CASRSLGKTGSYGYTF.

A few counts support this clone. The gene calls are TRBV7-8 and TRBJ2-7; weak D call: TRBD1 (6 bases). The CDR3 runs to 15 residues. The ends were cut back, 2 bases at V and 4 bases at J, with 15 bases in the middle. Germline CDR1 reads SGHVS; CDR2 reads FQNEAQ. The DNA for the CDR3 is TGTGCCAGCAGCTTAAGGCGAGACAGGAGTTACGAGCAGTACTTC. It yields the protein CASSLRRDRSYEQYF.

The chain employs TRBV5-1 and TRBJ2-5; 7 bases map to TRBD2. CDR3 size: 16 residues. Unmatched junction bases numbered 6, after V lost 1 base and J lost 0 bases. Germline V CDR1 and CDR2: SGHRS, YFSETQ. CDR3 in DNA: TGCGCCAGCAGCTTGAGCGGGACTACGTACCAAGAGACCCAGTACTTC. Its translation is CASSLSGTTYQETQYF. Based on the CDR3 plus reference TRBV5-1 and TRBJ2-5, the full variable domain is KAGVTQTPRYLIKTRGQQVTLSCSPISGHRSVSWYQQTPGQGLQFLFEYFSETQRNKGNFPGRFSGRQFSNSRSEMNVSTLELGDSALYLCASSLSGTTYQETQYFGPGTRLLVL.

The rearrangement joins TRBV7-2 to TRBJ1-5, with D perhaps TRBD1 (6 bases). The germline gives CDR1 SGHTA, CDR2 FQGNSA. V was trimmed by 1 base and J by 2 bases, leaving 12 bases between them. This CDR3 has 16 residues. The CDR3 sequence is CASSLDGGSGNQPQHF. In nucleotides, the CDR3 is TGTGCCAGCAGCTTAGACGGGGGCTCCGGCAATCAGCCCCAGCATTTT.

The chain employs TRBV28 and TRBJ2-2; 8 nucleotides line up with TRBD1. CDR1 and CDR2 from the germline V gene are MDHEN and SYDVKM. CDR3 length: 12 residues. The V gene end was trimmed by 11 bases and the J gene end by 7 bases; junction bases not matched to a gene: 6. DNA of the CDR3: TGTGCCGCCCAGGGGGCTAGCGGGGAGCTGTTTTTT. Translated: CAAQGASGELFF.

Here the CDR3 reads CASSVNGDYGYTF. The CDR3 coding sequence is TGTGCCAGCAGTGTGAACGGAGACTATGGCTACACCTTC. J is TRBJ1-2 and V is TRBV6-5, with unresolved D. Germline lookup yields CDR1 MNHEY and CDR2 SVGAGI. Between the trimmed V and J ends, which lost 5 bases and 3 bases, there was a span of 10 bases. The CDR3 sequence is 13 residues long.

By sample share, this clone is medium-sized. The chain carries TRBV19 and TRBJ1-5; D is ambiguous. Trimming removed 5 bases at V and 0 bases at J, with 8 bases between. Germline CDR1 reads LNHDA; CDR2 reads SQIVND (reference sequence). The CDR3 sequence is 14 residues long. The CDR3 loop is CASSLWDSNQPQHF. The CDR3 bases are TGTGCCAGTAGTCTCTGGGATAGCAATCAGCCCCAGCATTTT.

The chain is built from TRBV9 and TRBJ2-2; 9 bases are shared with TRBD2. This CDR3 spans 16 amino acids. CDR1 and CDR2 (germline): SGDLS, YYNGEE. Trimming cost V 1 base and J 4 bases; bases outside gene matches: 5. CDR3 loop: CASSVIAGGTTGELFF. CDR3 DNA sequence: TGTGCCAGCAGCGTAATTGCGGGAGGGACCACCGGGGAGCTGTTTTTT. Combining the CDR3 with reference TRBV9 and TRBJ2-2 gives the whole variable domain DSGVTQTPKHLITATGQRVTLRCSPRSGDLSVYWYQQSLDQGLQFLIQYYNGEERAKGNILERFSAQQFPDLHSELNLSSLELGDSALYFCASSVIAGGTTGELFFGEGSRLTVL.

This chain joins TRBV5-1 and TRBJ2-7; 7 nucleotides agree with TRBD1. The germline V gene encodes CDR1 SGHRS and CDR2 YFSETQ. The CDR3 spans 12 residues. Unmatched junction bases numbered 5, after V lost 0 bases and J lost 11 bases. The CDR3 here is CASSLDDRVKYF. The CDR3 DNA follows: TGCGCCAGCAGCTTGGACGACAGGGTTAAGTACTTC.

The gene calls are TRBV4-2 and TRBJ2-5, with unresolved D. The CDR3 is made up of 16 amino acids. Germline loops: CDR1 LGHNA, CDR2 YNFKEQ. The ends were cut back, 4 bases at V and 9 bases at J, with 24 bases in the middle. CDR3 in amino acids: CASSPSTGPVALAQYF. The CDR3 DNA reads TGTGCCAGCAGCCCCTCAACGGGCCCGGTGGCGTTGGCCCAGTACTTC.

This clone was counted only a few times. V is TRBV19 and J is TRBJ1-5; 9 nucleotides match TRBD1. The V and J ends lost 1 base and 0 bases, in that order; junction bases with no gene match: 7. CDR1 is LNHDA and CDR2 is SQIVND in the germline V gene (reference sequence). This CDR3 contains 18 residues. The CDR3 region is CASSIAKGTGPSNQPQHF. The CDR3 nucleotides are TGTGCCAGTAGTATAGCGAAGGGGACAGGGCCTAGCAATCAGCCCCAGCATTTT.

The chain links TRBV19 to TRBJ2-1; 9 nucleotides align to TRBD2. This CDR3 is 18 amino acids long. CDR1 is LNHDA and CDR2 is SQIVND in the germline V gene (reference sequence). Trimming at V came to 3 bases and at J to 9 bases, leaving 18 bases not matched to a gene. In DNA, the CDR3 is TGTGCCAGTAGTATCTTTCGACTCTCTTCTAGCGGGATGGGTGAGCAGTTCTTC. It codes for CASSIFRLSSSGMGEQFF.

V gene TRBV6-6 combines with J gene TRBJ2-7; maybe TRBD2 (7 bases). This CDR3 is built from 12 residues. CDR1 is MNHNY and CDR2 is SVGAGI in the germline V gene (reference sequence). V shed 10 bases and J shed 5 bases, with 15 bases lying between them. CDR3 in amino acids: CATRRGRDEQYF. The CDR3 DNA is TGTGCCACCAGAAGGGGGAGGGACGAGCAGTACTTC.

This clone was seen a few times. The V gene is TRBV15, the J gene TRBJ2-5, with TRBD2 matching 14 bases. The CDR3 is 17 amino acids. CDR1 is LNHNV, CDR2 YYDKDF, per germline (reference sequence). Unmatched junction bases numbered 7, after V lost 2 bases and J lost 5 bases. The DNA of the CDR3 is TGTGCCACCAGCAGAAATCGAGGGACTAGCGGGAGTGAGACCCAGTACTTC. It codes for CATSRNRGTSGSETQYF.

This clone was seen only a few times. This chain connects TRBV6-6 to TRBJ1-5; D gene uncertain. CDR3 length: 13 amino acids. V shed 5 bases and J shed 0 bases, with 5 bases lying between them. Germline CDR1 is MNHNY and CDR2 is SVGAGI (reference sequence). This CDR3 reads CASSRISNQPQHF. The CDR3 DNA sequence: TGTGCCAGCAGTAGGATTAGCAATCAGCCCCAGCATTTT.

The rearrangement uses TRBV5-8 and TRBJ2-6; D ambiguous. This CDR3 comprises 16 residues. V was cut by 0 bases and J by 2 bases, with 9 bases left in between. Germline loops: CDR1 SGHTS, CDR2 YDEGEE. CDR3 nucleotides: TGTGCCAGCAGCTTGGTTGGGGTTGCTGGGGCCAACGTCCTGACTTTC. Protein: CASSLVGVAGANVLTF.

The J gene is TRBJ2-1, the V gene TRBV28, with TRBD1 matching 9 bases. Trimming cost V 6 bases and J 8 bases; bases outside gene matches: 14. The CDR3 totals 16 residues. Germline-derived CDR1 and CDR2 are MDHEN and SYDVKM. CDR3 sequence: CASSPAGTGWIDEQFF. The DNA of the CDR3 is TGTGCCAGCAGCCCAGCCGGGACAGGGTGGATAGATGAGCAGTTCTTC.

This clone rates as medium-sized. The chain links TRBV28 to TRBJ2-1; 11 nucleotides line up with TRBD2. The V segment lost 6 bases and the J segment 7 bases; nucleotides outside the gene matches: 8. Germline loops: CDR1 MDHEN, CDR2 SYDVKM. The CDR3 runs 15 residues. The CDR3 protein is CASSLTGLAVNEQFF. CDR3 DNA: TGTGCCAGCAGCCTTACGGGACTAGCGGTAAATGAGCAGTTCTTC.

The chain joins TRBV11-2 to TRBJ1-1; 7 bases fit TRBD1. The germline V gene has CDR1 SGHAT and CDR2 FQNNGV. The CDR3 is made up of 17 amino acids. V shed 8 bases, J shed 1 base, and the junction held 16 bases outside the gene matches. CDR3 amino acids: CASVFFPMGQTNTEAFF. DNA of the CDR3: TGTGCCAGCGTTTTTTTTCCGATGGGACAGACGAACACTGAAGCTTTCTTT. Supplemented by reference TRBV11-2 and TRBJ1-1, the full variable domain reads EAGVAQSPRYKIIEKRQSVAFWCNPISGHATLYWYQQILGQGPKLLIQFQNNGVVDDSQLPKDRFSAERLKGVDSTLKIQPAKLEDSAVYLCASVFFPMGQTNTEAFFGQGTRLTVV.

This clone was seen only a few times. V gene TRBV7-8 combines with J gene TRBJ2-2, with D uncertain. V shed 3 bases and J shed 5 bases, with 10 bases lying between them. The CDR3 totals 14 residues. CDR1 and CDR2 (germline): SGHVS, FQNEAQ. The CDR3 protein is CASSFYTETGELFF. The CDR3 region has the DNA TGTGCCAGCAGCTTTTATACCGAGACCGGGGAGCTGTTTTTT.

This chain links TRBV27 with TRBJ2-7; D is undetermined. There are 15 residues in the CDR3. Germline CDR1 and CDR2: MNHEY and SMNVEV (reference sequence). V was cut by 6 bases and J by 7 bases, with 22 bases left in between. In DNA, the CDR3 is TGTGCCAGCAGCATGACGACGGACCCTTCCGGGGAGCAGTACTTC. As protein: CASSMTTDPSGEQYF.

The CDR3 protein is CASSLRQARNTEAFF. CDR3 sequence (DNA): TGTGCCAGCAGCTTGAGACAGGCGAGGAACACTGAAGCTTTCTTT. The chain is built from TRBV7-2 and TRBJ1-1; D might be TRBD1 (6 bases). Germline CDR1 SGHTA, CDR2 FQGNSA. V shed 3 bases and J shed 1 base, with 12 bases lying between them. CDR3 length equals 15 residues.

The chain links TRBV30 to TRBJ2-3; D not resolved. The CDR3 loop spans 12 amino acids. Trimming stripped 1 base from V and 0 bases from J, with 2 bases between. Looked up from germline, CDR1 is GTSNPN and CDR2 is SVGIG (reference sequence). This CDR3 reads CAWSDSTDTQYF. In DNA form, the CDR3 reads TGTGCCTGGAGTGACAGCACAGATACGCAGTATTTT.

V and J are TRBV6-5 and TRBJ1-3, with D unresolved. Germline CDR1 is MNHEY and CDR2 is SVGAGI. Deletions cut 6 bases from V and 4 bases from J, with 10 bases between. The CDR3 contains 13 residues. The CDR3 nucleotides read TGTGCCAGCAGGGCCTTAGTCGGAAACACCATATATTTT. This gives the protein CASRALVGNTIYF.

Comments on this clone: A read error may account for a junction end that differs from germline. The CDR3 protein is CASSLARERTQYF. In nucleotides, the CDR3 is TGTGCTAGCAGCTTAGCTAGGGAAAGGACCCAGTACTTC. The chain joins TRBV7-7 to TRBJ2-5; D unclear. This CDR3 is built from 13 residues. In germline, CDR1 is SSHAT, CDR2 FNYEAQ (reference sequence).

CDR3 protein: CASSPTRYNEKLFF. CDR3 bases: TGTGCCAGCAGCCCGACGAGGTATAATGAAAAACTGTTTTTT. This chain links TRBV7-9 with TRBJ1-4; D is uncertain. Germline V gene data show CDR1 as SEHNR and CDR2 as FQNEAQ (reference sequence). The CDR3 spans 14 residues. V was cut by 5 bases and J by 4 bases, with 11 bases left in between.